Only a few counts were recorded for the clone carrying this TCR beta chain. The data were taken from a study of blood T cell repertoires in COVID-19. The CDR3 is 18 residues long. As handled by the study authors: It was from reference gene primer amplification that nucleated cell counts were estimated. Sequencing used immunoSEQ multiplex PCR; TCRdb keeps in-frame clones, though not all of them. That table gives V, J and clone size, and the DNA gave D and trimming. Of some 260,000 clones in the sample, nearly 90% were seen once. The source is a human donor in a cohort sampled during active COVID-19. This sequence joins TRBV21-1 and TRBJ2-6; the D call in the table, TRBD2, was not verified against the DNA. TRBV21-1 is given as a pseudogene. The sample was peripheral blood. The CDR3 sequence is CASSRPTRQISGANVLTF. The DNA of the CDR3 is TGTGCCAGCAGCCGTCCGACGAGGCAAATCTCTGGGGCCAACGTCCTGACTTTC.